This T cell receptor beta chain was obtained from a study of shared clonotypes between healthy human individuals. At the level of the study: Used for every donor were three CD4 naive, three CD4 memory, two CD8 naive and one CD8 memory plate.

Naive CD8 populations comprised CD45RO-negative cells positively selected for CCR7, excluding terminally differentiated effector memory CD45RA+ cells. This CDR3 contains 14 residues. Germline CDR1 reads SQVTM; CDR2 reads ANQGSEA. Between the trimmed V and J ends, which lost 6 bases and 0 bases, there was a span of 14 bases. Concerning this clone itself: Its antigen is unidentified.

TCRdb's copy holds only in-frame clones and misses some; the assay was immunoSEQ multiplex PCR. The sample yields approximately 1.9 million clones, 85% to 95% seen once. General study findings and limits: Rarefaction curves obtained for sorted subsets showed sequencing incomplete despite large depth.

Specimen: naive CD8+ T cells from PBMCs. The chain combines TRBV29-1 with TRBJ1-1, with D perhaps matching TRBD1 (5 bases). The TCR sequence derives from a man aged 18-30 years in good health. Some clones in this sample may be carry-over from other donors' samples. The CDR3 here is CSVGGRLMNTEAFF. In DNA form, the CDR3 reads TGCAGCGTGGGGGGGAGACTCATGAACACTGAAGCTTTCTTT. The whole variable domain, filled in from reference TRBV29-1 and TRBJ1-1, reads SAVISQKPSRDICQRGTSLTIQCQVDSQVTMMFWYRQQPGQSLTLIATANQGSEATYESGFVIDKFPISRPNLTFSTLTVSNMSPEDSSIYLCSVGGRLMNTEAFFGQGTRLTVV.